This passage covers 18 T cell receptor beta chains from one sample sequenced in a study of blood T cell repertoires in COVID-19 (dated by TCRdb to 2018 to 2020). The library was made by the immunoSEQ multiplex PCR assay. Not all clones reach the TCRdb copy of this immuneACCESS table, which keeps in-frame sequences only. Checked studies attribute under half of the gap to unresolved V genes and leave the rest unexplained. This sample holds more than 250,000 clones; 88% were observed only once. Together, the top ten hold 1.5% to 2% of the sample. Input material: peripheral blood. The source is a woman aged 25 to 45 with COVID-19, enrolled during active disease.

The J gene is TRBJ1-6, the V gene TRBV18; tentatively, D is TRBD1 (6 bases). Trimming shortened V by 6 bases and J by 10 bases, and 16 bases separated the two germline ends. This CDR3 spans 14 amino acids. Per germline, CDR1 KGHSH and CDR2 LQKENI. This CDR3 reads CASSPFGQNSPLHF. CDR3 nucleotide sequence: TGTGCCAGCTCCCCGTTTGGACAGAACTCACCCCTCCACTTT.

J is TRBJ2-2 and V is TRBV13, with a possible D match to TRBD2 (6 bases). The CDR3 sequence is 15 residues long. Per the germline V gene, CDR1 is PRHDT and CDR2 is FYEKMQ (reference sequence). The ends were cut back, 1 base at V and 3 bases at J, with 9 bases in the middle. The CDR3 DNA reads TGTGCCAGCAGCTTAGTGGGGACTCACACCGGGGAGCTGTTTTTT. Translation gives CASSLVGTHTGELFF.

The chain joins TRBV3-1 (or the pseudogene TRBV3-2) to TRBJ1-1; no clear D gene. The CDR3 consists of 15 residues. The germline V gene encodes CDR1 LGHDT and CDR2 YNNKEL (reference sequence). V was trimmed by 4 bases and J by 4 bases, leaving 16 bases between them. The CDR3 region has the DNA TGTGCCAGCAGCCCTGATCCCGAAGCGGTCACTGAAGCTTTCTTT. Its protein product is CASSPDPEAVTEAFF.

This sequence joins TRBV5-1 and TRBJ1-1; 8 nucleotides align to TRBD1. V shed 5 bases, J shed 2 bases, and the junction held 5 bases outside the gene matches. The CDR3 extends over 14 amino acids. Germline lookup yields CDR1 SGHRS and CDR2 YFSETQ. The CDR3 reads CASSLTGENTEAFF. The CDR3 DNA sequence: TGCGCCAGCAGTCTGACAGGGGAAAACACTGAAGCTTTCTTT.

The rearrangement links TRBV27 to TRBJ1-1, with TRBD1 as a possible D gene (6 bases). V was cut by 5 bases and J by 4 bases, with 14 bases left in between. The germline CDR1 and CDR2 sequences are MNHEY and SMNVEV (reference sequence). The CDR3 totals 14 residues. CDR3 amino acids: CASSISRGRTEAFF. As DNA, the CDR3 is TGTGCCAGCAGTATCTCCAGGGGTCGCACTGAAGCTTTCTTT.

The V and J genes are TRBV10-3 and TRBJ2-1, with TRBD2 matching over 14 bases. The CDR3 sequence is 16 residues long. Germline CDR1 ENHRY, CDR2 SYGVKD. V dropped 4 bases and J dropped 4; count of bases not matched to a gene: 3. CDR3 in DNA: TGTGCCATCAGTGGGACTAGCGGGGGGTTATACAATGAGCAGTTCTTC. This sequence encodes CAISGTSGGLYNEQFF.

This rearrangement joins TRBV4-1 to TRBJ1-1; D is ambiguous. This CDR3 spans 14 amino acids. Trimming removed 1 base from V and 5 bases from J, with 11 bases in between. The germline V gene has CDR1 MGHRA and CDR2 YSYEKL. The CDR3: CASSQVVGETEAFF. The CDR3, as DNA: TGCGCCAGCAGCCAAGTAGTCGGGGAAACTGAAGCTTTCTTT.

This clone is a singleton in its sample. Other DNA sequences of this sample code for an identical CDR3. J is TRBJ2-2 and V is TRBV29-1; 8 bases map to TRBD1. The V gene end was trimmed by 4 bases and the J gene end by 3 bases; junction bases not matched to a gene: 1. The germline gives CDR1 SQVTM, CDR2 ANQGSEA. The CDR3 has 13 residues. CDR3: CSVADRDTGELFF. CDR3 in DNA: TGCAGCGTTGCGGACAGGGACACCGGGGAGCTGTTTTTT.

The V call is TRBV7-2, the J call TRBJ1-2, with D hard to call. V lost 2 bases and J 2 bases, leaving 9 bases between the germline ends. The CDR3 totals 14 residues. The germline V gene encodes CDR1 SGHTA and CDR2 FQGNSA. CDR3 nucleotides: TGTGCCAGCAGCTTAACTAGGGAGAACTATGGCTACACCTTC. Residues: CASSLTRENYGYTF.

The chain is built from TRBV4-3 and TRBJ1-4; D is unclear. Trimming left V 0 bases short and J 3 bases short, with 11 bases between. CDR1 LGHNA and CDR2 YSLEER come from the germline V gene. The CDR3 is 16 amino acids. The CDR3 region has the DNA TGCGCCAGCAGCCAAGATGGGAGGGAGTCTAATGAAAAACTGTTTTTT. The encoded protein is CASSQDGRESNEKLFF.

The chain carries TRBV4-1 and TRBJ2-6; 10 positions agree with TRBD1. The CDR3 contains 20 residues. Germline values: CDR1 MGHRA, CDR2 YSYEKL. Germline trimming cut 2 bases from V and 1 base from J; bases unmatched to any gene: 11. CDR3 sequence: CASSQRYSGTGVSGANVLTF. The CDR3 region has the DNA TGCGCCAGCAGCCAAAGGTACTCCGGGACAGGGGTATCTGGGGCCAACGTCCTGACTTTC.

The chain links TRBV4-3 to TRBJ2-7, with D perhaps TRBD1 (5 bases). With 1 base removed from V and 2 bases from J, the gap between germline ends came to 15 bases. The V gene's germline CDR1 is LGHNA and CDR2 YSLEER. The CDR3 sequence is 16 residues long. CDR3 sequence: CASSQVRPPGPYEQYF. DNA of the CDR3: TGCGCCAGCAGCCAAGTTAGGCCTCCAGGGCCCTACGAGCAGTACTTC.

The chain has TRBV7-6 and TRBJ2-7; 10 bases line up with TRBD1. This CDR3 spans 15 amino acids. CDR1 SGHVS and CDR2 FNYEAQ come from the germline V gene. V gave up 5 bases and J gave up 1 base; unmatched junction bases: 5. The DNA for the CDR3 is TGTGCCAGCAGCGCCAGGGACAGGGGTTCCTACGAGCAGTACTTC. This translates into CASSARDRGSYEQYF.

This clone was picked up one time. The CDR3 nucleotides are TGTGCCAGCAGCTTATTGAGTTCGGTCCCCGGGGAGCTGTTTTTT. Residues: CASSLLSSVPGELFF. The chain combines TRBV11-2 with TRBJ2-2; D gene unclear. Germline V lookup: CDR1 SGHAT, CDR2 FQNNGV. Trimming stripped 2 bases from V and 6 bases from J, with 13 bases between. The CDR3 runs 15 residues.

Details on this clone: Additional DNA sequences in this sample encode the identical CDR3. The V call is TRBV3-1 (or the pseudogene TRBV3-2), the J call TRBJ1-3; possible D gene TRBD1, 5 bases. The CDR3 is 15 amino acids. Germline V gives CDR1 LGHDT, CDR2 YNNKEL (reference sequence). V shed 1 base and J shed 0 bases, with 7 bases lying between them. CDR3 bases: TGTGCCAGCAGCCAAGGCGGGGGCTCTGGAAACACCATATATTTT. Translating gives CASSQGGGSGNTIYF.

V and J are TRBV15 and TRBJ1-3; TRBD1 is a possible D gene (6 bases). Trimming left V 1 base short and J 0 bases short, with 10 bases between. Germline CDR1 reads LNHNV; CDR2 reads YYDKDF (reference sequence). The CDR3 has 16 residues. The CDR3, as DNA: TGTGCCACCAGCAGAGGGGGGGGCAACTCTGGAAACACCATATATTTT. Its protein is CATSRGGGNSGNTIYF.

This clone was seen a single time. The gene calls are TRBV14 and TRBJ1-5; the D gene is possibly TRBD1 (5 bases). With 7 bases removed from V and 0 bases from J, the gap between germline ends came to 25 bases. Germline CDR1 reads SGHDN; CDR2 reads FVKESK. The CDR3 totals 19 residues. This chain's CDR3 is CASTQDLGGGAYSNQPQHF. The CDR3 bases are TGTGCCAGCACCCAGGACCTGGGGGGAGGGGCGTATAGCAATCAGCCCCAGCATTTT.

The rearrangement uses TRBV5-5 and TRBJ1-3; weak D call: TRBD1 (5 bases). V was clipped by 2 bases and J by 8 bases, with 14 bases between them. CDR1 and CDR2 (germline): SGHKS, YYEKEE (reference sequence). The CDR3 loop spans 14 amino acids. CDR3 sequence: CASSFRVLIDTIYF. The CDR3 DNA follows: TGTGCCAGCAGCTTCAGGGTGTTGATCGACACCATATATTTT.